These T cell receptor beta chains were read from a single sample in a study of blood T cell repertoires in COVID-19. Repertoires were generated with immunoSEQ multiplex PCR, while TCRdb's copy carries only in-frame clones and drops some. The repertoire holds some 150,000 clones, with around 84% as singletons. Sequencing was performed on peripheral blood. The receptors originated from a human donor in a cohort sampled during active COVID-19. CDR3s include the opening cysteine and the closing phenylalanine or tryptophan. Each record gives: J gene, D gene, clone size, V gene, CDR3 DNA, CDR3 protein. A D gene is named only where the DNA matches it firmly. The size field is filled for only some rows; it gives once, few, many or a size class.

j_call: TRBJ1-2
d_call: -
clone_size: -
v_call: TRBV12-2
cdr3_nt: TGTGCAAGTCGCTTAGCGCAGGGGGACAAACCCTATGGCTACACCTTC
cdr3_aa: CASRLAQGDKPYGYTF

j_call: TRBJ2-7
d_call: -
clone_size: -
v_call: TRBV11-2
cdr3_nt: TGTGCCAGTCAAACGCCAACCCTCTCCTATGAGCAGTACTTC
cdr3_aa: CASQTPTLSYEQYF

j_call: TRBJ1-2
d_call: -
clone_size: once
v_call: TRBV11-3
cdr3_nt: TGTGCCAGCACCCCTGGGGCCGACGCTAACTATGGCTACACCTTC
cdr3_aa: CASTPGADANYGYTF

j_call: TRBJ1-2
d_call: TRBD1
clone_size: -
v_call: TRBV9
cdr3_nt: TGTGCCAGCAGCGTAGGACAGGGGGCGAACTATGGCTACACCTTC
cdr3_aa: CASSVGQGANYGYTF

j_call: TRBJ1-4
d_call: TRBD1
clone_size: -
v_call: TRBV4-1
cdr3_nt: TGCGCCAGCAGCCAAGAAGGTTGGCCGGGACAGGCGGGGGAAAAACTGTTTTTT
cdr3_aa: CASSQEGWPGQAGEKLFF

j_call: TRBJ1-1
d_call: -
clone_size: -
v_call: TRBV20-1
cdr3_nt: TGCAGTGCTAGTGGCAGGAACACTGAAGCTTTCTTT
cdr3_aa: CSASGRNTEAFF

j_call: TRBJ2-2
d_call: -
clone_size: -
v_call: TRBV28
cdr3_nt: TGTGCCAGCAGGCCTACAGGGACGAACACCGGGGAGCTGTTTTTT
cdr3_aa: CASRPTGTNTGELFF

j_call: TRBJ2-7
d_call: TRBD1
clone_size: -
v_call: TRBV7-9
cdr3_nt: TGTGCCAGCAGCCCCCGGACAGGGGGTAGGTACGAGCAGTACTTC
cdr3_aa: CASSPRTGGRYEQYF

j_call: TRBJ1-6
d_call: -
clone_size: -
v_call: TRBV20-1
cdr3_nt: TGCAGTGCTAGTCAGGGCTCAAGCTCCTATAATTCACCCCTCCACTTT
cdr3_aa: CSASQGSSSYNSPLHF

j_call: TRBJ1-1
d_call: -
clone_size: -
v_call: TRBV6-5
cdr3_nt: TGTGCCAGCAGTTACGGGACACGGATGCGGACTGAAGCTTTCTTT
cdr3_aa: CASSYGTRMRTEAFF

j_call: TRBJ1-2
d_call: -
clone_size: -
v_call: TRBV4-1
cdr3_nt: TGCGCCAGCAGCCAAGATTCGGGGAAGTACTATGGCTACACCTTC
cdr3_aa: CASSQDSGKYYGYTF

j_call: TRBJ2-7
d_call: TRBD1
clone_size: -
v_call: TRBV30
cdr3_nt: TGTGCCTGGAGTGTACTTGGGGATGGGACAGGGGGTGGCGAGCAGTACTTC
cdr3_aa: CAWSVLGDGTGGGEQYF

j_call: TRBJ2-2
d_call: TRBD2
clone_size: few
v_call: TRBV19
cdr3_nt: TGTGCCAGTAGGCCTCGGGGGAGGGAAACCGGGGAGCTGTTTTTT
cdr3_aa: CASRPRGRETGELFF

j_call: TRBJ1-2
d_call: -
clone_size: -
v_call: TRBV7-8
cdr3_nt: TGTGCCAGCAGCCAAGGGGGGGCAAGTGGCTACACCTTC
cdr3_aa: CASSQGGASGYTF

j_call: TRBJ1-4
d_call: TRBD1
clone_size: -
v_call: TRBV28
cdr3_nt: TGTGCCAGCAGTCCAGCAGGGGGTTCCTTAACAACTAATGAAAAACTGTTTTTT
cdr3_aa: CASSPAGGSLTTNEKLFF

j_call: TRBJ1-4
d_call: TRBD1
clone_size: few
v_call: TRBV30
cdr3_nt: TGTGCCTGGAGGGGACAGCCAACTAATGAAAAACTGTTTTTT
cdr3_aa: CAWRGQPTNEKLFF

j_call: TRBJ1-3
d_call: -
clone_size: -
v_call: TRBV18
cdr3_nt: TGTGCCAGCTCACCCTCCGGGACACCCTCTGGAAACACCATATATTTT
cdr3_aa: CASSPSGTPSGNTIYF

j_call: TRBJ2-5
d_call: TRBD2
clone_size: -
v_call: TRBV6-2/TRBV6-3
cdr3_nt: TGTGCCAGCAGTTACTCCCGGACTAGCCGGGAGACCCAGTACTTC
cdr3_aa: CASSYSRTSRETQYF

j_call: TRBJ1-5
d_call: -
clone_size: -
v_call: TRBV6-2/TRBV6-3
cdr3_nt: TGTGCCAGCAGTTACTCGGGGGCGAGACATCAGCCCCAGCATTTT
cdr3_aa: CASSYSGARHQPQHF

j_call: TRBJ1-1
d_call: TRBD1
clone_size: -
v_call: TRBV6-5
cdr3_nt: TGTGCCAGCAGTTATTTATCCGGGACAGGGTGGAAAGCTTTCTTT
cdr3_aa: CASSYLSGTGWKAFF

j_call: TRBJ2-7
d_call: -
clone_size: -
v_call: TRBV5-1
cdr3_nt: TGCGCCAGCAGCTTGGGACAGACGTCGGCCTACGAGCAGTACTTC
cdr3_aa: CASSLGQTSAYEQYF

j_call: TRBJ2-1
d_call: TRBD2
clone_size: few
v_call: TRBV28
cdr3_nt: TGTGCCAGCTCGGCGGGGGGGACCAATGAGCAGTTCTTC
cdr3_aa: CASSAGGTNEQFF

j_call: TRBJ2-7
d_call: -
clone_size: -
v_call: TRBV7-2
cdr3_nt: TGTGCCAGCAGCTTAGCTCAGGGGCCATCCTACGAGCAGTACTTC
cdr3_aa: CASSLAQGPSYEQYF

j_call: TRBJ1-6
d_call: TRBD1
clone_size: -
v_call: TRBV19
cdr3_nt: TGTGCCAGTAGTAGCGTACGGGACAGGGGATCACCCCTCCACTTT
cdr3_aa: CASSSVRDRGSPLHF

j_call: TRBJ1-6
d_call: -
clone_size: -
v_call: TRBV30
cdr3_nt: TGTGCCTGGAGTTTGGGTACAGCTAATTCACCCCTCCACTTT
cdr3_aa: CAWSLGTANSPLHF

j_call: TRBJ1-3
d_call: -
clone_size: -
v_call: TRBV6-5
cdr3_nt: TGTGCCAGCAGACATCAGGGAAACACCATATATTTT
cdr3_aa: CASRHQGNTIYF

j_call: TRBJ2-7
d_call: -
clone_size: -
v_call: TRBV2
cdr3_nt: TGTGCCAGCAGTTCTGGGACTGGCCTCTCCTACGAGCAGTACTTC
cdr3_aa: CASSSGTGLSYEQYF